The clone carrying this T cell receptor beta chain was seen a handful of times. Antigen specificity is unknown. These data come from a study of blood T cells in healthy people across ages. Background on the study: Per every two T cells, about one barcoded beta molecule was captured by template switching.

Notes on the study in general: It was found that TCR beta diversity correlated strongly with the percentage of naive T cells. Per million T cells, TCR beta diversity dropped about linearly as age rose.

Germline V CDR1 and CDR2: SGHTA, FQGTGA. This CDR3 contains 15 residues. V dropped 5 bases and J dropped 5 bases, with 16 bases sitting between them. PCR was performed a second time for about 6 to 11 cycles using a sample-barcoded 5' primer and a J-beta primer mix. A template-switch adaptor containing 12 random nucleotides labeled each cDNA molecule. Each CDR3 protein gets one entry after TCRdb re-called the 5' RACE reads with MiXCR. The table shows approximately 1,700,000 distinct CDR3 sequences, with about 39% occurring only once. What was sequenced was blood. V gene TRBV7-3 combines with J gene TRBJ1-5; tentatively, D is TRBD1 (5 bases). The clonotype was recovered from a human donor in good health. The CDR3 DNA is TGTGCCAGCAGCCCTAGACAGAGGTCCGATCAGCCCCAGCATTTT. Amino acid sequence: CASSPRQRSDQPQHF.